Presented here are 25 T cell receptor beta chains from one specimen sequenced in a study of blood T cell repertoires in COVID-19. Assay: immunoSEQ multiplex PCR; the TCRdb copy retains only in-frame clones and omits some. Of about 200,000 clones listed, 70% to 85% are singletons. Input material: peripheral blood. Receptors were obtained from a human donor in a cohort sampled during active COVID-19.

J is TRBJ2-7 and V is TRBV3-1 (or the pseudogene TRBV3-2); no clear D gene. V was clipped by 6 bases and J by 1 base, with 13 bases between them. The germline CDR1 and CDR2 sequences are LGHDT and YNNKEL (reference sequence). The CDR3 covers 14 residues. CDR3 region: CASSPLTGSYEQYF. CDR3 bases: TGTGCCAGCAGTCCTCTGACTGGTTCCTACGAGCAGTACTTC.

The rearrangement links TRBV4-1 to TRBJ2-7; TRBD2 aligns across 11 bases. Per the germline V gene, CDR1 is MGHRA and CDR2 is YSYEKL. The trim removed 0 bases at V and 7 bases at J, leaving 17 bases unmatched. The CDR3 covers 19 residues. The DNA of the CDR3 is TGCGCCAGCAGCCAAGATTATCCTAGCGGGAGGTCCAATCGGGGGGAGCAGTACTTC. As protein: CASSQDYPSGRSNRGEQYF.

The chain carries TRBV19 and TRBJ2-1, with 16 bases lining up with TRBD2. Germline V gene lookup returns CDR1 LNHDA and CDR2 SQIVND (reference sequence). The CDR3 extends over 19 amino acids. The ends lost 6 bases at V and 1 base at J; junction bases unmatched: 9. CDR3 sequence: CASSKLGLAGGKSYNEQFF. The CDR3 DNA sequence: TGTGCCAGTAGCAAACTGGGACTAGCGGGAGGGAAGTCCTACAATGAGCAGTTCTTC.

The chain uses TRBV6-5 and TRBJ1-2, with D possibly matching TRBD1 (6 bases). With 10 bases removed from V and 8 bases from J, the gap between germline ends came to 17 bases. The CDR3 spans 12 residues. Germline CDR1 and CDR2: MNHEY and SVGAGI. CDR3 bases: TGTGCCACCGTACAGGGCTACCACGGCTACACCTTC. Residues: CATVQGYHGYTF.

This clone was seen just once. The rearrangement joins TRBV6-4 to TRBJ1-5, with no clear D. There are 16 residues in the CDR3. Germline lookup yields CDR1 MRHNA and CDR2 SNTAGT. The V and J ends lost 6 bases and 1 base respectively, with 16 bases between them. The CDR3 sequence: CASSLETFLSNQPQHF. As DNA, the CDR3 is TGTGCCAGCAGCCTAGAGACGTTTTTGAGCAATCAGCCCCAGCATTTT.

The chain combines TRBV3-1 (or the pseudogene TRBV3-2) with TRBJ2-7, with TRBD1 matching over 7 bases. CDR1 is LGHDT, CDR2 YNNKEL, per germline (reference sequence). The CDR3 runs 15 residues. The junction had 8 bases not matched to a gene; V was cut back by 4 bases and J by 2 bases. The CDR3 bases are TGTGCCAGCAGCCGGTCCAGACAGGGTCCCTACGAGCAGTACTTC. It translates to CASSRSRQGPYEQYF.

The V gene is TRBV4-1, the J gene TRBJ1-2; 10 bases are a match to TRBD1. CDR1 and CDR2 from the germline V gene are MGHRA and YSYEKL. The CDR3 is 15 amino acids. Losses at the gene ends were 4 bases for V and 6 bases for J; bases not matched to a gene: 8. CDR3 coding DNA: TGCGCCAGCAGCCGATATACCGGGACAGGGGATGGCTACACCTTC. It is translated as CASSRYTGTGDGYTF.

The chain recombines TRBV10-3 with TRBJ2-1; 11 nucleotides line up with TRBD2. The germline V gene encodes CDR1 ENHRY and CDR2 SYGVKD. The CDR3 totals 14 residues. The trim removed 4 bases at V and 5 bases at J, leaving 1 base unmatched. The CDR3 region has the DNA TGTGCCATCAGTGGACTAGCGGGAAACAATGAGCAGTTCTTC. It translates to CAISGLAGNNEQFF.

The CDR3 sequence is CATSRDISGDEQFF. The CDR3 DNA reads as TGTGCCACCAGCAGAGATATAAGCGGAGATGAGCAGTTCTTC. The chain combines TRBV15 with TRBJ2-1, with D possibly matching TRBD2 (5 bases). Germline assignment: CDR1 LNHNV and CDR2 YYDKDF (reference sequence). Trimming stripped 0 bases from V and 8 bases from J, with 11 bases between. The CDR3 length is 14 residues.

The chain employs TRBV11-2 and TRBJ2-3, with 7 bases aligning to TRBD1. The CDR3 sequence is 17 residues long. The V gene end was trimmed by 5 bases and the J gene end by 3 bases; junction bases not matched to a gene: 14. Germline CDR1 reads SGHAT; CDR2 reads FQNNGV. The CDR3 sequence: CASSRTTTGIETDTQYF. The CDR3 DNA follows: TGTGCCAGCAGCCGCACCACGACAGGGATCGAGACAGATACGCAGTATTTT.

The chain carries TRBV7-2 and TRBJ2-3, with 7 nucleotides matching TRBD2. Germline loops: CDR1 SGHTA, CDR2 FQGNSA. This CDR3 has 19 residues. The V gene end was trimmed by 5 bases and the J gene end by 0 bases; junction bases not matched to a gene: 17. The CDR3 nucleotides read TGTGCCAGCAGCCTACGGGTTTACGCGGCTAGCGGAAGCACAGATACGCAGTATTTT. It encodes CASSLRVYAASGSTDTQYF.

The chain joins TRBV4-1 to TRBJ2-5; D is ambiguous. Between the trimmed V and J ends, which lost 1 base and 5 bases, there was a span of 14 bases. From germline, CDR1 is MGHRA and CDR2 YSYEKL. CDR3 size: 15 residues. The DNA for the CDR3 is TGCGCCAGCAGCCAAGGACAACTCGTCAGGGAGACCCAGTACTTC. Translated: CASSQGQLVRETQYF.

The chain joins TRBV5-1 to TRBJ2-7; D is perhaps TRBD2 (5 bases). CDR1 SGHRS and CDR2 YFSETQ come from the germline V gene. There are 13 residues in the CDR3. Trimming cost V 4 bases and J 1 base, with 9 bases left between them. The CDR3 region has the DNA TGCGCCAGCAGCGAGGACTTATCCTACGAGCAGTACTTC. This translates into CASSEDLSYEQYF.

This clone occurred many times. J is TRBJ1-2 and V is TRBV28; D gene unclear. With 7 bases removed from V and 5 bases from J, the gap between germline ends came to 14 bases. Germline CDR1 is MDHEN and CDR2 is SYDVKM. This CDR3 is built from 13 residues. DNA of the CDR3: TGTGCCAGCACCACCGGGAGCCCGTATGGCTACACCTTC. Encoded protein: CASTTGSPYGYTF.

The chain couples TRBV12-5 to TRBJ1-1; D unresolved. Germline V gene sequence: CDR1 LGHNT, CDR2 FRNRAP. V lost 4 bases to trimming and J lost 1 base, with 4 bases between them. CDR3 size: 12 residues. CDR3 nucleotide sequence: TGTGCTAGTGGTTCGAGGAACACTGAAGCTTTCTTT. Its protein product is CASGSRNTEAFF.

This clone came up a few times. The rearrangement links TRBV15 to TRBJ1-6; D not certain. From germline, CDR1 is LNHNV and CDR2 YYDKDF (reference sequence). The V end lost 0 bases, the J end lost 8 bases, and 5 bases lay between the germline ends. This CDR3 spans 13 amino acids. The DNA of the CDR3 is TGTGCCACCAGCAGAGATCGGGATTCACCCCTCCACTTT. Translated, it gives CATSRDRDSPLHF.

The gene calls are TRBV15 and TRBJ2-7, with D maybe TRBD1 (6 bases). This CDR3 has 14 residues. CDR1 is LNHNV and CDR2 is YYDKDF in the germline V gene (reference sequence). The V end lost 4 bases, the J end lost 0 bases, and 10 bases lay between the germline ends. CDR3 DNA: TGTGCCACCAGCACCCAGGGGTTCTCCTACGAGCAGTACTTC. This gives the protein CATSTQGFSYEQYF.

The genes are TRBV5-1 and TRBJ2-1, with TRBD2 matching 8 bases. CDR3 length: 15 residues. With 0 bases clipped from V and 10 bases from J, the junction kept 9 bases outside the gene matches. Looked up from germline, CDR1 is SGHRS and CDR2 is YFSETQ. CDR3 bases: TGCGCCAGCAGCTTGGGGGGGCTAGCGGGCGTCGAGCAGTTCTTC. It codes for CASSLGGLAGVEQFF.

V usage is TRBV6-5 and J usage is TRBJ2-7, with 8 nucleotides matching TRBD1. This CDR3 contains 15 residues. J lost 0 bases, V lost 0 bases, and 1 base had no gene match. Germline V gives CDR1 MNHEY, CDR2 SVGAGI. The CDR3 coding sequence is TGTGCCAGCAGTTACTCTGACAGGGGCTCCTACGAGCAGTACTTC. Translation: CASSYSDRGSYEQYF.

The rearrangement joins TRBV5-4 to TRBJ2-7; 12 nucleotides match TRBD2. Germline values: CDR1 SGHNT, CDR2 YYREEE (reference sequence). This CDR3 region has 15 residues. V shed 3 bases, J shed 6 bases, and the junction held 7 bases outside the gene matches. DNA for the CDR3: TGTGCCAGCAGCTCTCCGACTAGCGGGAGCTTCGAGCAGTACTTC. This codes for CASSSPTSGSFEQYF.

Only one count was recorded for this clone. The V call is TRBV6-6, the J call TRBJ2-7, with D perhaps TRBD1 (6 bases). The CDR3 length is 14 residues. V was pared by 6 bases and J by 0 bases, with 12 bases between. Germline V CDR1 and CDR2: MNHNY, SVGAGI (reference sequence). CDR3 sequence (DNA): TGTGCCAGCAGACCGGGGACAAACTCCTACGAGCAGTACTTC. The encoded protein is CASRPGTNSYEQYF.

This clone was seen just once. CDR3: CASSQPGSGANVLTF. CDR3 in DNA: TGTGCCAGTAGTCAGCCAGGGTCTGGGGCCAACGTCCTGACTTTC. The genes are TRBV19 and TRBJ2-6; weak D call: TRBD1 (5 bases). Germline CDR1 is LNHDA and CDR2 is SQIVND (reference sequence). The CDR3 spans 15 residues. V shed 5 bases and J shed 1 base, with 9 bases lying between them.

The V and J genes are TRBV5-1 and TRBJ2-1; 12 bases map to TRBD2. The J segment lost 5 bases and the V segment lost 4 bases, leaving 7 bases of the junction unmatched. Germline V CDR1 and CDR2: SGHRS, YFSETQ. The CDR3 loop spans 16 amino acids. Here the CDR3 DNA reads TGCGCCAGCAGCGGACGGGGACTAGCGGGTCACAATGAGCAGTTCTTC. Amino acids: CASSGRGLAGHNEQFF.

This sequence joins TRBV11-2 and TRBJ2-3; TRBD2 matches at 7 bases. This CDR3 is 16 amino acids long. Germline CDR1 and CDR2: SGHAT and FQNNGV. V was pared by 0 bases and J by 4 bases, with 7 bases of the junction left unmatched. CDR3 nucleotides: TGTGCCAGCAGCTTAGATGGCGGGAGTAGGGCAGATACGCAGTATTTT. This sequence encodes CASSLDGGSRADTQYF.

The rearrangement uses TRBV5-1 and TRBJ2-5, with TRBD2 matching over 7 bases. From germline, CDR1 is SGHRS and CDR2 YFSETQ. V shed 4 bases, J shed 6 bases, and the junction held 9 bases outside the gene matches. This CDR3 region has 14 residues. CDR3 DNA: TGCGCCAGCAGCCTTGGACTAGTCGAAAAGACCCAGTACTTC. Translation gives CASSLGLVEKTQYF.